The rows below give T cell receptor beta chains drawn from one sample of a study of T-cell reconstitution after alpha-beta-depleted transplantation in children. From the PCR reads, TCRdb called clonotypes with MiXCR, one entry per CDR3 protein. The table shows some 200,000 distinct CDR3 sequences, with 5% to 7.5% occurring only once. The sample consisted of PBMCs, taken before TCRalphabeta/CD19-depleted stem cell transplant. Source of these receptors: a girl in the first two years of life with combined immunodeficiency, due to receive a stem cell transplant. Each CDR3 is given with its conserved first and last residue.

V: TRBV7-9
J: TRBJ2-7
CDR3: CASSSLVVEGGEPYEQYF

V: TRBV12-3/TRBV12-4
J: TRBJ1-1
CDR3: CASRGGQGWNEAFF

V: TRBV6-2/TRBV6-3
J: TRBJ1-1
CDR3: CASIGGDTEAFF

V: TRBV3-1
J: TRBJ1-5
CDR3: CASCFAPGQGSKNQPQHF

V: TRBV29-1
J: TRBJ2-1
CDR3: CSGEELVPLPYNEQFF

V: TRBV21-1
J: TRBJ2-5
CDR3: CASSKAGVKSPGTRTQYF

V: TRBV21-1
J: TRBJ2-1
CDR3: CASTFILAGGQNEQFF

V: TRBV29-1
J: TRBJ2-3
CDR3: CSVDSWTSGRKADTQYF

V: TRBV6-2/TRBV6-3
J: TRBJ1-4
CDR3: CASSHPNEKLFF

V: TRBV5-1
J: TRBJ2-5
CDR3: CASSLVAGTETQYF